This T cell receptor beta chain was found in a study of identical twins. Findings and caveats of the study: Insertions were fewer in abundant cord blood beta clonotypes, whereas memory repertoires showed none of this pattern.

This clonotype was observed many times. What it recognizes is unknown. TCRdb recomputed calls from the 5' RACE reads with MiXCR, one row per CDR3 protein. The sample holds around 280,000 distinct CDR3 sequences; 8% to 9% are singletons and the top ten take less than 2.5%. The same sample was also studied in work on yellow fever vaccine responses in identical twins. From that second work: Each twin's T cell response to the vaccine was reported to look partly convergent and partly personalized.

The TCR was taken from a woman between 18 and 29 years old in good health. The sequencing input was memory (CD45RO+) T cells sorted from blood.

The CDR3 loop reads CASSQGQLNTEAFF. DNA of the CDR3: TGTGCCAGCAGCCAAGGGCAGCTGAACACTGAAGCTTTCTTT. The V and J genes are TRBV3-1 and TRBJ1-1; the D is unclear. With 1 base removed from V and 0 bases from J, the gap between germline ends came to 6 bases. The CDR3 is 14 residues long. Germline CDR1 reads LGHDT; CDR2 reads YNNKEL (reference sequence).